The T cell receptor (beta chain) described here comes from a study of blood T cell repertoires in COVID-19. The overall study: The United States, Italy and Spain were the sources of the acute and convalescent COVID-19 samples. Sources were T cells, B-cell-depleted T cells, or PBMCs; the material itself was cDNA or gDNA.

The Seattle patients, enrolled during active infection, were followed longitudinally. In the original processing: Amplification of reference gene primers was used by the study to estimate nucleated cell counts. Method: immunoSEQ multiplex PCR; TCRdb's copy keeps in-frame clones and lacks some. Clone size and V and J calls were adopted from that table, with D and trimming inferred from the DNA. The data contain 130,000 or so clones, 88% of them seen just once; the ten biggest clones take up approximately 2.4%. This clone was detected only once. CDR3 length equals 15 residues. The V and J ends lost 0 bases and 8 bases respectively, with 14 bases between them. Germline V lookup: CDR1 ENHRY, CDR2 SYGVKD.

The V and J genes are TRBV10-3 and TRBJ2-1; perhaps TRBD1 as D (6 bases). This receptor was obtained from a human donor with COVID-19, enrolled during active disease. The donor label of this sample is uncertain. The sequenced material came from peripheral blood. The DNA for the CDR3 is TGTGCCATCAGTGAGTCTAACAGGGTGACCGATGAGCAGTTCTTC. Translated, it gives CAISESNRVTDEQFF.